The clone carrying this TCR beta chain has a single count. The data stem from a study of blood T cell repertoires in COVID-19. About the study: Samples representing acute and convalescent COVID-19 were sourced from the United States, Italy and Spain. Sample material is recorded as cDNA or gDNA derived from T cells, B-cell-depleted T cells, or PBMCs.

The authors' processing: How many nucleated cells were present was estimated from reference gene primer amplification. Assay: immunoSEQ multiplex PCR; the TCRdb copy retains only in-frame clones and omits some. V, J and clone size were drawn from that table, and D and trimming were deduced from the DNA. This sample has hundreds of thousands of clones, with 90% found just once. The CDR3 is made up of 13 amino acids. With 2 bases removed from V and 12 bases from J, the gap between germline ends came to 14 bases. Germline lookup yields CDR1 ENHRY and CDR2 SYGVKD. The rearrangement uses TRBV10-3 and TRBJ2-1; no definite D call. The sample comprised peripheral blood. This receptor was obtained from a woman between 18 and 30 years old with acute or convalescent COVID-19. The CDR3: CAISENDAGWQFF. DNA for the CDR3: TGTGCCATCAGTGAGAACGACGCCGGGTGGCAGTTCTTC.